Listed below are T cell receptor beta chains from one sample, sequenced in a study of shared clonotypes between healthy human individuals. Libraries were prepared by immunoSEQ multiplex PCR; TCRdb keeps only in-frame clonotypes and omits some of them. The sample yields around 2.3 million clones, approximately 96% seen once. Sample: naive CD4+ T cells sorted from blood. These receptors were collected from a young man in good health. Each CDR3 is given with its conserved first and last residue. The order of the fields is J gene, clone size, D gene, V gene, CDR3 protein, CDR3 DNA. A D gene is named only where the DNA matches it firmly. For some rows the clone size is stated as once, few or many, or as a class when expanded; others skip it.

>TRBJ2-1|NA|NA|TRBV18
CASSPPGKGGEQFF
TGTGCCAGCTCACCACCGGGGAAAGGAGGTGAGCAGTTCTTC
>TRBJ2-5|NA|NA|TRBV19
CASSFLQETQYF
TGTGCCAGTAGTTTTTTACAAGAGACCCAGTACTTC
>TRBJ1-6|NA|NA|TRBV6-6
CASSPPGVNNSPLHF
TGTGCCAGCAGCCCGCCAGGGGTTAATAATTCACCCCTCCACTTT
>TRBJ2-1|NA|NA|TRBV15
CATSRGKGSYNEQFF
TGTGCCACCAGCAGAGGGAAGGGCAGTTACAATGAGCAGTTCTTC
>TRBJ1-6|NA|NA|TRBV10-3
CAISESANSPLHF
TGTGCCATCAGTGAGTCGGCCAATTCACCCCTCCACTTT
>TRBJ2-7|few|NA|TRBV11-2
CASSPDQGFHEQYF
TGTGCCAGCAGCCCTGATCAGGGTTTCCACGAGCAGTACTTC
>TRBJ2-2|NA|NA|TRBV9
CASSVVELPGSTGELFF
TGTGCCAGCAGCGTAGTGGAATTGCCGGGCAGCACCGGGGAGCTGTTTTTT
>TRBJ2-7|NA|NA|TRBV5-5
CASSLADYYEQYF
TGTGCCAGCAGCCTAGCCGATTACTACGAGCAGTACTTC
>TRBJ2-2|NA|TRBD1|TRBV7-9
CASSYGQGENTGELFF
TGTGCCAGCAGCTATGGACAGGGAGAGAACACCGGGGAGCTGTTTTTT
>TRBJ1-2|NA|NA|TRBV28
CASNGPTVGMNYGYTF
TGTGCCAGCAATGGGCCCACAGTCGGGATGAACTATGGCTACACCTTC
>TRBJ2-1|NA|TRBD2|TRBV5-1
CASSLAGLAGNEQFF
TGCGCCAGCAGCTTGGCCGGACTAGCTGGCAATGAGCAGTTCTTC
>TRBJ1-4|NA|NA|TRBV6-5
CASRETGGREKLFF
TGTGCCAGCAGAGAGACGGGAGGGCGTGAAAAACTGTTTTTT
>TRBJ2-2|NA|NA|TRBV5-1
CASSSGTLRNTGELFF
TGCGCCAGCAGCAGCGGGACACTCCGGAACACCGGGGAGCTGTTTTTT
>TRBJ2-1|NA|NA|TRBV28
CASRLEGGSYNEQFF
TGTGCCAGCAGGCTCGAGGGGGGCTCCTACAATGAGCAGTTCTTC
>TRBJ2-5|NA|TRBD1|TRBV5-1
CASIPDRGETQYF
TGCGCCAGCATCCCGGACAGGGGAGAGACCCAGTACTTC
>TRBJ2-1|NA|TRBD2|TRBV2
CASSDRTSGYNEQFF
TGTGCCAGCAGTGACCGGACTAGCGGATACAATGAGCAGTTCTTC
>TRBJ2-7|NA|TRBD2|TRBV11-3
CASSLEALVSGSSEQYF
TGTGCCAGCAGCTTAGAGGCTTTGGTTAGCGGGAGCTCCGAGCAGTACTTC
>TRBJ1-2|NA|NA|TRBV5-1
CASSLGGQVYGYTF
TGCGCCAGCAGCTTAGGGGGGCAAGTCTATGGCTACACCTTC
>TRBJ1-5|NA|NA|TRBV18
CASSPPGGPGGQPQHF
TGTGCCAGCTCACCACCCGGGGGACCGGGGGGTCAGCCCCAGCATTTT
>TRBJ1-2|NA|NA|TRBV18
CASSPPTRTYGYTF
TGTGCCAGCTCACCACCGACTCGTACCTATGGCTACACCTTC
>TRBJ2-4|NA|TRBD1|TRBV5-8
CASSLAGQGVTKNIQYF
TGTGCCAGCAGCTTGGCGGGACAGGGGGTGACCAAAAACATTCAGTACTTC
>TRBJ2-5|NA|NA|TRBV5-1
CASSLEGIARQETQYF
TGCGCCAGCAGCTTGGAGGGGATCGCACGTCAAGAGACCCAGTACTTC
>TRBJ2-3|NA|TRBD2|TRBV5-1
CASSLAGVIDTQYF
TGCGCCAGCAGCTTAGCGGGAGTAATCGATACGCAGTATTTT
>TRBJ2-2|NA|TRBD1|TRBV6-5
CASRGQVFTGELFF
TGTGCCAGCAGAGGACAGGTATTCACCGGGGAGCTGTTTTTT
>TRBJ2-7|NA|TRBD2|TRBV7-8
CASSLAPSGVAGEQYF
TGTGCCAGCAGCTTAGCGCCTAGCGGAGTTGCTGGGGAGCAGTACTTC
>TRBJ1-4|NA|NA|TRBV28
CASLPGVGTSEKLFF
TGTGCCAGCCTTCCGGGCGTAGGGACTTCTGAAAAACTGTTTTTT
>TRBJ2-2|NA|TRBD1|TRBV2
CASGTVNTGELFF
TGTGCCAGCGGGACAGTCAACACCGGGGAGCTGTTTTTT
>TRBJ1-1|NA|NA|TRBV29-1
CSVAGTENTEAFF
TGCAGCGTCGCCGGGACTGAGAACACTGAAGCTTTCTTT
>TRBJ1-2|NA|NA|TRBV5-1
CASSLEVSNYGYTF
TGCGCCAGCAGCTTGGAGGTCAGTAACTATGGCTACACCTTC
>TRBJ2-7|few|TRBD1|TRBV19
CASSGPGQWYEQYF
TGTGCCAGTAGTGGCCCGGGACAGTGGTACGAGCAGTACTTC
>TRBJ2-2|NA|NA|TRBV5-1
CASSLGQNTGELFF
TGCGCCAGCAGCTTGGGACAGAACACCGGGGAGCTGTTTTTT
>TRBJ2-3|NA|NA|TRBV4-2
CASSQVSGTDTQYF
TGTGCCAGCAGCCAAGTTAGTGGCACAGATACGCAGTATTTT
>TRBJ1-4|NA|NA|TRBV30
CAWRGQRGTTNEKLFF
TGTGCCTGGAGGGGGCAAAGGGGAACAACTAATGAAAAACTGTTTTTT
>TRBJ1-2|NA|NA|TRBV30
CAWSDLVRRYGYTF
TGTGCCTGGAGTGACCTGGTTAGACGCTATGGCTACACCTTC
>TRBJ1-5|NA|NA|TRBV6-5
CASSSYNQPQHF
TGTGCCAGCTCTTCGTACAATCAGCCCCAGCATTTT
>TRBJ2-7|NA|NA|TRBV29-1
CSVSGSTYEQYF
TGCAGCGTTTCCGGGTCCACCTACGAGCAGTACTTC
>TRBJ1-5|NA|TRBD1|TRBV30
CAWSRTGWSQPQHF
TGTGCCTGGAGCCGGACAGGGTGGAGTCAGCCCCAGCATTTT